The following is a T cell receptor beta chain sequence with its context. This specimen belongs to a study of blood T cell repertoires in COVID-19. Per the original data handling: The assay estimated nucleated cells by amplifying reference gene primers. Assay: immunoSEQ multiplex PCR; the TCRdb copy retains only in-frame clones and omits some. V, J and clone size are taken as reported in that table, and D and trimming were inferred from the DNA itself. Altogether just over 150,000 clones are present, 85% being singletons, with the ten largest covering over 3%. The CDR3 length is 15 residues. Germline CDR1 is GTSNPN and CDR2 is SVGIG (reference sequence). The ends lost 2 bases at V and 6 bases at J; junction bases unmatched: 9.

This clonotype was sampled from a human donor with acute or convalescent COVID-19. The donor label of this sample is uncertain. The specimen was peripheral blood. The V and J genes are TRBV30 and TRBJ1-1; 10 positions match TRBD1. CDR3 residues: CAWSLGGQGRPEAFF. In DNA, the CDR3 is TGTGCCTGGAGTTTAGGGGGACAGGGGCGCCCTGAAGCTTTCTTT.